This T cell receptor (beta chain) was recorded in a study of Ad26.COV2.S vaccination and SARS-CoV-2 variants. Sequencing was performed with immunoSEQ multiplex PCR; in TCRdb, only in-frame clones are kept and a portion is missing. In the table there are about 440,000 clones, around 91% of which are singletons. As for treatment: some 19 received Ad26.COV2.S at low or high dose, single or two shots; five or six received placebo; per-sample allocation not given. Day 63 after the first injection of vaccine or placebo was the sampling time. This CDR3 is built from 13 residues. CDR1 is MNHEY and CDR2 is SVGAGI in the germline V gene. Trimming stripped 5 bases from V and 4 bases from J, with 12 bases between.

The source was peripheral blood, collected in a trial of Ad26.COV2.S vaccine versus placebo. The origin of this receptor is a person between 18 and 60 years old who received the Ad26.COV2.S COVID-19 vaccine or a placebo. The chain joins TRBV6-5 to TRBJ2-7; TRBD1 is a possible D gene (6 bases). CDR3 sequence (DNA): TGTGCCAGCAGTAGACAGGAGTATTACGAGCAGTACTTC. It is translated as CASSRQEYYEQYF.